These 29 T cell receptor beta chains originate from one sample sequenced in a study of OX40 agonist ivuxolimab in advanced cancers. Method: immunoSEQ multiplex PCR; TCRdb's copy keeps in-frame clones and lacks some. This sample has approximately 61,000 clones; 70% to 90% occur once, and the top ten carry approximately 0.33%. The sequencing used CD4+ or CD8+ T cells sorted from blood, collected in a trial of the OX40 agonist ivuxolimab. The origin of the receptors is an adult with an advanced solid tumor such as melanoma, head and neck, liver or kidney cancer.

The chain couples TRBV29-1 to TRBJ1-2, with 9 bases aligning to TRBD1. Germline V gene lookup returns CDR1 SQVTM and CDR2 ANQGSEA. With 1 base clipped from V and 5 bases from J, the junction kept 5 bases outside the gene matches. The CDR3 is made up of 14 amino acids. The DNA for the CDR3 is TGCAGCGTTGAAGGACAGGGGGGGGATTATGGCTACACCTTC. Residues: CSVEGQGGDYGYTF.

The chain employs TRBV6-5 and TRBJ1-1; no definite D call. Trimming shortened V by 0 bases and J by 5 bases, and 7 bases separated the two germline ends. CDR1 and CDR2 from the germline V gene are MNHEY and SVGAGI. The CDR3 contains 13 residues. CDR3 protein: CASSYSTQTEAFF. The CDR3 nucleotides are TGTGCCAGCAGTTACTCGACGCAGACTGAAGCTTTCTTT.

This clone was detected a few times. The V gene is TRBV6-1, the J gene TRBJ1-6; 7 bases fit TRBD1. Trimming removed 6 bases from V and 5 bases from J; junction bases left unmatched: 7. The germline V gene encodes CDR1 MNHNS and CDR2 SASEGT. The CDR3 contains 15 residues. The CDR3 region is CASRNDRVNNSPLHF. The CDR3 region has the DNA TGTGCCAGCAGGAATGACAGGGTTAATAATTCACCCCTCCACTTT.

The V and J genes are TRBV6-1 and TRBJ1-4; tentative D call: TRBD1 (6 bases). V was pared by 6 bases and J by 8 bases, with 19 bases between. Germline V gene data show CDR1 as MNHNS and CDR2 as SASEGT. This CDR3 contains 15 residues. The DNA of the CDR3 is TGTGCCAGCAGGGCACTACAGGGCTTCGGAGAAAAACTGTTTTTT. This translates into CASRALQGFGEKLFF.

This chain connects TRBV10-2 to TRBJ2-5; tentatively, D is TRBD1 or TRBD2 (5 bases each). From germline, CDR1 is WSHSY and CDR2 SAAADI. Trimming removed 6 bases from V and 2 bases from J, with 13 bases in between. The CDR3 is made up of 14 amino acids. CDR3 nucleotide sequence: TGCGCCAGCAGGCGACGGGGCGGACAAGAGACCCAGTACTTC. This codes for CASRRRGGQETQYF.

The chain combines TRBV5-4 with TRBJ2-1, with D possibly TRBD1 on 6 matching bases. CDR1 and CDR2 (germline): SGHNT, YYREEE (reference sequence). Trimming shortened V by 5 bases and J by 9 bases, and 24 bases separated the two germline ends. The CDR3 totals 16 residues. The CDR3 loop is CASRRGTGSSGVEQFF. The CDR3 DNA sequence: TGTGCCAGCAGGCGAGGTACAGGGTCCTCAGGCGTTGAGCAGTTCTTC.

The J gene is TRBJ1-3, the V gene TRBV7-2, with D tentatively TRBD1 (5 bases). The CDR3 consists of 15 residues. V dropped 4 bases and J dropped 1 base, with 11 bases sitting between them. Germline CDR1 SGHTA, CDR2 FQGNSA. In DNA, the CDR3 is TGTGCCAGCAGCTCCCGGGGGATTTCTGGAAACACCATATATTTT. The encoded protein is CASSSRGISGNTIYF.

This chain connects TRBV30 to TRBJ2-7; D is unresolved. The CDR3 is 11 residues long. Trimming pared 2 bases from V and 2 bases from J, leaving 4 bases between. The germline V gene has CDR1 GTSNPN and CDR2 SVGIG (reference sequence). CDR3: CAWSLTYEQYF. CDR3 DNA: TGTGCCTGGAGTCTCACCTACGAGCAGTACTTC.

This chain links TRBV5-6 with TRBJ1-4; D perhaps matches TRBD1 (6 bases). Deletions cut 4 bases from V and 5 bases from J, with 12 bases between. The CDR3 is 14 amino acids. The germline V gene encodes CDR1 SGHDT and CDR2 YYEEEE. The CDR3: CASSDGQLNEKLFF. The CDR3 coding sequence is TGTGCCAGCAGCGATGGACAGCTGAATGAAAAACTGTTTTTT.

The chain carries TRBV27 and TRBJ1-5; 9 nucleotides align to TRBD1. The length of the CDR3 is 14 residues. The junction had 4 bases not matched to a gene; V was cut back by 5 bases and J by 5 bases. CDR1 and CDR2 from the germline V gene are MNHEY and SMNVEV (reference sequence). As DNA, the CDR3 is TGTGCCAGCAGTATCGGACAGGGGCATCAGCCCCAGCATTTT. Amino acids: CASSIGQGHQPQHF.

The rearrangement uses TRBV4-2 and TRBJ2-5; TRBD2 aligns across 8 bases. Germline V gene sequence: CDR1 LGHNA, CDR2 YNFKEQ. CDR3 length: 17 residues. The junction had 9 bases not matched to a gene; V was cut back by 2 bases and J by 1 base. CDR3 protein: CASSQTAGGGLQETQYF. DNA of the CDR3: TGTGCCAGCAGCCAAACAGCCGGCGGGGGGCTCCAAGAGACCCAGTACTTC.

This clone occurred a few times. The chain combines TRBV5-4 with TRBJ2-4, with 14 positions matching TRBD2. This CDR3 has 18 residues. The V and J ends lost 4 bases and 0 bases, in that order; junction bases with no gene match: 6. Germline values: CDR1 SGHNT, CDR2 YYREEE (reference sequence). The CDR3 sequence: CASSPGLAGGLAKNIQYF. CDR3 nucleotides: TGTGCCAGCAGCCCCGGACTAGCGGGGGGATTAGCCAAAAACATTCAGTACTTC.

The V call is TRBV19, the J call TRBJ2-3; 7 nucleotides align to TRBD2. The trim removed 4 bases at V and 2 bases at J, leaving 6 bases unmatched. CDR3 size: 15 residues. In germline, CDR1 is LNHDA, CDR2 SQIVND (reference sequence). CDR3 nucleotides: TGTGCCAGTAGTACCCTAGCGGTGACCACAGATACGCAGTATTTT. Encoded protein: CASSTLAVTTDTQYF.

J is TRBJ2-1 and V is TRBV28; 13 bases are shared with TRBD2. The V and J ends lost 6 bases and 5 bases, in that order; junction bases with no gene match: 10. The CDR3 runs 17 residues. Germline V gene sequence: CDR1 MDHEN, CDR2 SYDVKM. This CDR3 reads CASSLWRLAGGHNEQFF. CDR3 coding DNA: TGTGCCAGCAGCTTGTGGAGACTAGCGGGGGGTCACAATGAGCAGTTCTTC.

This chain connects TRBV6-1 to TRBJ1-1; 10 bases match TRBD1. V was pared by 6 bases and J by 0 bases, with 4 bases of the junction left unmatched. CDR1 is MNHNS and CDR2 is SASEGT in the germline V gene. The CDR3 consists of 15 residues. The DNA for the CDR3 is TGTGCCAGCAGGGACAGGGGGGCCATGAACACTGAAGCTTTCTTT. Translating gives CASRDRGAMNTEAFF.

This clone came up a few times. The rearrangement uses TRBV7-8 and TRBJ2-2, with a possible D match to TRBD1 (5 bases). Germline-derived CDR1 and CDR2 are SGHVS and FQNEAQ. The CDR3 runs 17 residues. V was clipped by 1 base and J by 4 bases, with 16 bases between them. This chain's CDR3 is CASSLGLVGRITGELFF. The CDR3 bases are TGTGCCAGCAGCTTAGGCTTGGTGGGGCGGATCACCGGGGAGCTGTTTTTT.

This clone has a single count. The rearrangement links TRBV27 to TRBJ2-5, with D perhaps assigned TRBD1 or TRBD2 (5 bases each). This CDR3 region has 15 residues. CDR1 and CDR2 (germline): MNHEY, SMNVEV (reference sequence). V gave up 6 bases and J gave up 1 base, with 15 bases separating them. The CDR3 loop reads CASRPRSGAQETQYF. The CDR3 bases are TGTGCCAGCAGACCTCGTTCCGGGGCCCAAGAGACCCAGTACTTC.

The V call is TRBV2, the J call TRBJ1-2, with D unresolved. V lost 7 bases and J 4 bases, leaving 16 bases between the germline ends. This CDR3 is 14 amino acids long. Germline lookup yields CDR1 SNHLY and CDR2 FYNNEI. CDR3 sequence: CASTPVAAAYGYTF. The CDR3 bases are TGTGCCAGCACTCCAGTCGCAGCCGCCTATGGCTACACCTTC.

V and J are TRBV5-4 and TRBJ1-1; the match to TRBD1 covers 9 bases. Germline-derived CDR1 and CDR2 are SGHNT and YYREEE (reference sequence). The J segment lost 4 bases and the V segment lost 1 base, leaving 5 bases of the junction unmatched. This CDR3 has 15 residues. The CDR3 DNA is TGTGCCAGCAGCTTGAAACAGGGGGCGGGCACTGAAGCTTTCTTT. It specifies CASSLKQGAGTEAFF.

The CDR3 DNA reads TGTGCCAGCGGAGACAGGGGAGAGCAGTTCTTC. This encodes CASGDRGEQFF. The chain recombines TRBV27 with TRBJ2-1; 8 nucleotides line up with TRBD1. Per germline, CDR1 MNHEY and CDR2 SMNVEV (reference sequence). Trimming took 8 bases from V and 10 from J; bases not matched to a gene: 4. The length of the CDR3 is 11 residues.

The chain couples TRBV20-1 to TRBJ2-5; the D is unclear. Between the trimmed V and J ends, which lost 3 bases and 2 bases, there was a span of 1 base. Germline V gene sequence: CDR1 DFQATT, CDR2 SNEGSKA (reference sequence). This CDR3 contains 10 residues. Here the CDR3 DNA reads TGCAGTGCTAGGCAAGAGACCCAGTACTTC. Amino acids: CSARQETQYF.

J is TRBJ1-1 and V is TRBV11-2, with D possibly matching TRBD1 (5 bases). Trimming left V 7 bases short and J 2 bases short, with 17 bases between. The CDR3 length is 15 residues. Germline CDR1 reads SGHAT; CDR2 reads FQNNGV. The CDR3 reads CASTPQGGANTEAFF. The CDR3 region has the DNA TGTGCCAGCACCCCTCAGGGAGGGGCTAACACTGAAGCTTTCTTT.

As DNA, the CDR3 is TGTGCCAGCAGCTTGGAGGCGTTCGGGACGCAGTATTTT. Translated, it gives CASSLEAFGTQYF. V usage is TRBV5-4 and J usage is TRBJ2-3; no firm D call. The V and J ends lost 0 bases and 9 bases respectively, with 11 bases between them. The germline V gene encodes CDR1 SGHNT and CDR2 YYREEE (reference sequence). The CDR3 runs to 13 residues. The complete variable domain, with remaining parts taken from reference TRBV5-4 and TRBJ2-3, reads ETGVTQSPTHLIKTRGQQVTLRCSSQSGHNTVSWYQQALGQGPQFIFQYYREEENGRGNFPPRFSGLQFPNYSSELNVNALELDDSALYLCASSLEAFGTQYFGPGTRLTVL.

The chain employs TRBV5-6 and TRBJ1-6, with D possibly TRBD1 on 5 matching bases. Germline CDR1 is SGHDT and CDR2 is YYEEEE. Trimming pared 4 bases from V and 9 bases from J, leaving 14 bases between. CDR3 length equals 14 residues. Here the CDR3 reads CASSAGSGASPLHF. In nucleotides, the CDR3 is TGTGCCAGCAGCGCAGGATCCGGGGCTTCACCCCTCCACTTT.

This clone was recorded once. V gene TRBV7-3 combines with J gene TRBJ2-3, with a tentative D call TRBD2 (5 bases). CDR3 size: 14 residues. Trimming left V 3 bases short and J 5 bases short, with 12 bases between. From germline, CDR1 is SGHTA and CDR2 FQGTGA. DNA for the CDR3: TGTGCCAGCAGCTTTGACGGCCGGGGAGATACGCAGTATTTT. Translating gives CASSFDGRGDTQYF.

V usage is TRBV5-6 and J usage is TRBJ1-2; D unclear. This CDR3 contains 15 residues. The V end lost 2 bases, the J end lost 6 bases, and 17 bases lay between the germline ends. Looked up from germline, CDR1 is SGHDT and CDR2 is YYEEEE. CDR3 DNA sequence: TGTGCCAGCAGCTTCCTTAACACCCCGGTGGATGGCTACACCTTC. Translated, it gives CASSFLNTPVDGYTF.

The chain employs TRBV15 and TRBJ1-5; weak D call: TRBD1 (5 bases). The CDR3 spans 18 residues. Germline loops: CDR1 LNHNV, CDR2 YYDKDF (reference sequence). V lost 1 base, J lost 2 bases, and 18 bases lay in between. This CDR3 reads CATSRVAGWGGGNQPQHF. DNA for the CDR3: TGTGCCACCAGCAGAGTGGCTGGGTGGGGCGGGGGCAATCAGCCCCAGCATTTT.

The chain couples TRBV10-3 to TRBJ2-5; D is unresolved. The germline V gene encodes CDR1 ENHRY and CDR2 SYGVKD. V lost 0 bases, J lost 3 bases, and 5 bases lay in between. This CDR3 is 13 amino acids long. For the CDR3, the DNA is TGTGCCATCAGTGAGTCGAACAAAGAGACCCAGTACTTC. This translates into CAISESNKETQYF.

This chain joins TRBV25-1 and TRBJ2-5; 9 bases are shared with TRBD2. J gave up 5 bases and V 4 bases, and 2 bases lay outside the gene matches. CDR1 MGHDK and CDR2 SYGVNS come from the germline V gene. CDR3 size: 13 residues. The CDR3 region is CASSGGGAETQYF. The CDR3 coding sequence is TGTGCCAGCAGTGGCGGGGGGGCGGAGACCCAGTACTTC.